The 10 T cell receptor beta chains below come from one sample, sequenced in a study of blood T cells in healthy people across ages. Through a sample-barcoded 5' primer and a J-beta primer mix, a second PCR was run for about 6 to 11 cycles. Via MiXCR, TCRdb re-called the 5' RACE reads, giving one row per CDR3 protein. The table lists hundreds of thousands of distinct CDR3 sequences, roughly two fifths of them singletons. Sequenced: blood. All receptors derive from a man of 80 years or more in good health.

V and J are TRBV29-1 and TRBJ2-3; D gene unclear. V was shortened by 3 bases and J by 4 bases, with 8 bases between the two germline ends. Germline CDR1 reads SQVTM; CDR2 reads ANQGSEA. The CDR3 sequence is 12 residues long. CDR3: CSVDPSADTQYF. In DNA form, the CDR3 reads TGCAGCGTTGACCCCAGCGCAGATACGCAGTATTTT.

This clonotype has at least ten counts. The rearrangement links TRBV29-1 to TRBJ2-3; no firm D call. The CDR3 is 13 residues long. CDR1 is SQVTM, CDR2 ANQGSEA, per germline. V was pared by 7 bases and J by 0 bases, with 11 bases between. CDR3 loop: CSAPPISTDTQYF. The CDR3 DNA follows: TGCAGCGCTCCTCCCATTAGCACAGATACGCAGTATTTT.

Only a few counts were recorded for this clonotype. CDR3 sequence: CASTRDRGNTEAFF. The DNA for the CDR3 is TGTGCCAGCACCAGGGACAGGGGAAACACTGAAGCTTTCTTT. The chain combines TRBV6-2 or TRBV6-3 with TRBJ1-1; 10 bases agree with TRBD1. The V segment lost 7 bases and the J segment 2 bases; nucleotides outside the gene matches: 4. CDR3 length equals 14 residues. Germline CDR1 MNHEY, CDR2 SVGEGT.

This clonotype has more than one count but fewer than ten. The chain recombines TRBV9 with TRBJ2-2; a possible D gene is TRBD1 (5 bases). The V end was cut by 0 bases, the J end by 5 bases, with 17 bases between. Germline values: CDR1 SGDLS, CDR2 YYNGEE. The CDR3 has 17 amino acids. The CDR3 coding sequence is TGTGCCAGCAGCGTAGACCCTCGTCCAGGGCAGACCGGGGAGCTGTTTTTT. Its protein product is CASSVDPRPGQTGELFF.

To note about this clonotype: It may be a read error: a sequence one base away is much more abundant. V gene TRBV29-1 combines with J gene TRBJ2-3, with 8 bases matching TRBD1. With V trimmed by 7 bases and J by 2 bases, 5 bases remained unmatched. There are 13 residues in the CDR3. Germline CDR1 reads SQVTM; CDR2 reads ANQGSEA. In nucleotides, the CDR3 is TGCAGCGCCGGGACAGGTCCCACAGATACGCAGTATTTT. The encoded protein is CSAGTGPTDTQYF.

The chain combines TRBV4-3 with TRBJ2-7, with D hard to call. V shed 0 bases and J shed 2 bases, with 11 bases lying between them. In germline, CDR1 is LGHNA, CDR2 YSLEER. This CDR3 has 15 residues. CDR3 sequence (DNA): TGCGCCAGCAGCCAAGATCCCGCCGGAACCTACGAGCAGTACTTC. Translating gives CASSQDPAGTYEQYF.

The V gene is TRBV3-1, the J gene TRBJ2-3, with TRBD2 identical over 7 bases. V gave up 1 base and J gave up 2 bases; unmatched junction bases: 12. This CDR3 region has 18 residues. The germline CDR1 and CDR2 sequences are LGHDT and YNNKEL (reference sequence). CDR3 in amino acids: CASSQGSGGLADTDTQYF. CDR3 nucleotides: TGTGCCAGCAGCCAAGGGTCGGGGGGTCTAGCGGACACAGATACGCAGTATTTT.

The chain recombines TRBV5-6 with TRBJ2-7, with D uncertain. V was pared by 1 base and J by 5 bases, with 10 bases between. This CDR3 spans 13 amino acids. CDR1 and CDR2 (germline): SGHDT, YYEEEE. CDR3 nucleotide sequence: TGTGCCAGCAGCTTGATGCTTGGGGACGAGCAGTACTTC. It codes for CASSLMLGDEQYF.

This clonotype has a count of ten or more. Being one base from a much bigger clone, this may be a read error. The chain carries TRBV20-1 and TRBJ2-3, with D possibly matching TRBD1 (6 bases). The CDR3 length is 14 residues. Germline CDR1 is DFQATT and CDR2 is SNEGSKA (reference sequence). The ends were cut back, 6 bases at V and 0 bases at J, with 13 bases in the middle. Here the CDR3 DNA reads TGCAGTGCCGAGGGGGTCCCCAGCACAGATACGCAGTATTTT. Protein product: CSAEGVPSTDTQYF.

This sequence joins TRBV10-3 and TRBJ1-4; D uncertain. V lost 3 bases to trimming and J lost 8 bases, with 10 bases between them. Germline V gene sequence: CDR1 ENHRY, CDR2 SYGVKD. This CDR3 spans 13 amino acids. Written as DNA, the CDR3 is TGTGCCATCAGTGATGGGGTTTCGGAAAAACTGTTTTTT. The encoded protein is CAISDGVSEKLFF.